Shown below are 8 T cell receptor beta chains from a single sample sequenced in a study of blood T cell repertoires in COVID-19. Produced via immunoSEQ multiplex PCR; TCRdb's table is partial and in-frame only. The sample lists a few hundred thousand clones, about 90% occurring once. Sequencing was carried out using peripheral blood. These receptor sequences come from a woman between 50 and 59 years old with COVID-19, enrolled during active disease.

This clone was counted a few times. This rearrangement joins TRBV6-2 or TRBV6-3 to TRBJ2-5; 8 bases agree with TRBD2. V dropped 5 bases and J dropped 1; count of bases not matched to a gene: 9. This CDR3 spans 16 amino acids. Germline V gene data show CDR1 as MNHEY and CDR2 as SVGEGT. CDR3 sequence: CASSAGTSNTQETQYF. The CDR3, as DNA: TGTGCCAGCAGTGCCGGGACTAGTAATACCCAAGAGACCCAGTACTTC.

This sequence joins TRBV5-1 and TRBJ2-7, with 11 nucleotides matching TRBD1. This CDR3 has 14 residues. Looked up from germline, CDR1 is SGHRS and CDR2 is YFSETQ. V shed 4 bases, J shed 5 bases, and the junction held 5 bases outside the gene matches. The CDR3 DNA follows: TGCGCCAGCAGCCGAGGGGGACAGGGGGACGAGCAGTACTTC. It translates to CASSRGGQGDEQYF.

The V and J genes are TRBV5-1 and TRBJ1-2; D ambiguous. Germline V gene data show CDR1 as SGHRS and CDR2 as YFSETQ. This CDR3 is built from 15 residues. V was pared by 2 bases and J by 0 bases, with 11 bases between. The CDR3 DNA reads as TGCGCCAGCAGCTTTTCACAGCCAGCTAACTATGGCTACACCTTC. It yields the protein CASSFSQPANYGYTF.

The V and J genes are TRBV4-1 and TRBJ2-3; D is ambiguous. V was pared by 2 bases and J by 1 base, with 13 bases between. The CDR3 totals 16 residues. CDR1 and CDR2 from the germline V gene are MGHRA and YSYEKL. The CDR3 loop is CASSQRPGYGTDTQYF. In nucleotides, the CDR3 is TGCGCCAGCAGCCAACGACCGGGTTATGGCACAGATACGCAGTATTTT.

The chain recombines TRBV3-1 (or the pseudogene TRBV3-2) with TRBJ2-3; 7 bases match TRBD2. Per the germline V gene, CDR1 is LGHDT and CDR2 is YNNKEL (reference sequence). V dropped 0 bases and J dropped 0; count of bases not matched to a gene: 21. The CDR3 sequence is 22 residues long. CDR3 sequence reads: CASSQDGRYVYGRPESTDTQYF. The CDR3 DNA reads TGTGCCAGCAGCCAAGATGGCCGATATGTCTACGGGAGGCCAGAAAGCACAGATACGCAGTATTTT.

J is TRBJ2-3 and V is TRBV7-8, with TRBD1 matching over 7 bases. With 5 bases clipped from V and 6 bases from J, the junction kept 8 bases outside the gene matches. This CDR3 has 14 amino acids. The germline gives CDR1 SGHVS, CDR2 FQNEAQ. The CDR3 coding sequence is TGTGCCAGCAGCCGAGGGGGCGTGACTGATACGCAGTATTTT. This encodes CASSRGGVTDTQYF.

The rearrangement uses TRBV7-8 and TRBJ1-2; 9 positions agree with TRBD1. The germline gives CDR1 SGHVS, CDR2 FQNEAQ. The CDR3 spans 15 residues. The V gene end was trimmed by 5 bases and the J gene end by 8 bases; junction bases not matched to a gene: 12. The CDR3 loop is CASSLTTGGTRGYTF. The CDR3 nucleotides are TGTGCCAGCAGCCTAACGACAGGGGGTACTAGGGGCTACACCTTC.

The chain carries TRBV19 and TRBJ2-1, with D maybe TRBD2 (7 bases). The length of the CDR3 is 17 residues. V was pared by 4 bases and J by 8 bases, with 24 bases between. Germline CDR1 is LNHDA and CDR2 is SQIVND (reference sequence). This CDR3 is CASSTAAGASFEDEQFF. CDR3 bases: TGTGCCAGTAGTACGGCCGCGGGGGCTAGCTTTGAGGATGAGCAGTTCTTC.